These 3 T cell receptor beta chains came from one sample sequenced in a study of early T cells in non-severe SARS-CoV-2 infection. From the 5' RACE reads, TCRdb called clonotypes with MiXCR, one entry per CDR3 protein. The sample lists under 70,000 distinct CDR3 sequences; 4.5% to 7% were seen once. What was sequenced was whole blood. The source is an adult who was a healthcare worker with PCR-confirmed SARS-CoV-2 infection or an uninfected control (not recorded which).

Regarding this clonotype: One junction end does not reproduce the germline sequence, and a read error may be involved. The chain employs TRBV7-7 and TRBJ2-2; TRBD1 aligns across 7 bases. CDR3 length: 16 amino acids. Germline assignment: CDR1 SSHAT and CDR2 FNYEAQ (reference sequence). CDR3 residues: CTSSLGTVAVGGELFF. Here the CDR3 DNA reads TGTACCAGCAGCTTGGGGACAGTGGCTGTCGGCGGGGAGCTGTTTTTT.

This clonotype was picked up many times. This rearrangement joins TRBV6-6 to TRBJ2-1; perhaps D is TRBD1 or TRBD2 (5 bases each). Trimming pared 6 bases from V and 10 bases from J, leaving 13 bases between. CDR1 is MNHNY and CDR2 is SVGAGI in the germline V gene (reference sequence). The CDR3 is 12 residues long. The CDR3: CASSPPGGEQFF. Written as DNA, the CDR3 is TGTGCCAGCAGCCCCCCTGGGGGAGAGCAGTTCTTC.

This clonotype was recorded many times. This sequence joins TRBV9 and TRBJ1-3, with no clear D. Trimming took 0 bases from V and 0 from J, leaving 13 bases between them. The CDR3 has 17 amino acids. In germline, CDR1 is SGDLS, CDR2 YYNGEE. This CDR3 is CASSVGATRLSGNTIYF. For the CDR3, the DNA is TGTGCCAGCAGCGTAGGGGCCACCCGGCTCTCTGGAAACACCATATATTTT.